Detailed here is one T cell receptor (beta chain). What it binds is unknown. This sample is part of a study of cytomegalovirus exposure and HLA in healthy donors. Use of 60 Vbeta and 13 Jbeta primers characterized the PCR. TCRdb's copy holds only in-frame clones and misses some; the assay was immunoSEQ multiplex PCR. This table holds 150,000 or so clones, around four fifths found once. CDR3 size: 16 residues. The V end was cut by 4 bases, the J end by 5 bases, with 18 bases between. Germline lookup yields CDR1 LNHDA and CDR2 SQIVND (reference sequence). Regarding the study as a whole: Follow-up analysis later connected one missense variant in DCLRE1C with trimming of TCR beta V- and J-genes. Upon later analysis, HLA-associated TCR beta chains proved more clonally expanded than other, equally common chains. When the data were analyzed later, several of the most significant clusters appeared to be linked to common viral pathogens. In vitro assays verified that a few CMV-associated chains recognized CMV antigens specifically.

The source of this sequence is a woman aged 25 to 39 in good health and CMV-seronegative. The V gene is TRBV19, the J gene TRBJ1-5; no clear D. Sequencing was done on a sample of PBMCs. DNA for the CDR3: TGTGCCAGTAGTACCCTTGAGGGTGTGGACTATCAGCCCCAGCATTTT. Translated, it gives CASSTLEGVDYQPQHF.